This note documents a single TCR beta chain sequence. The data are from a study of T cell repertoires in cytomegalovirus infection. TCRdb reanalysed the reads using MiXCR and keeps one entry per CDR3 protein. Of 680,000 or so distinct CDR3 sequences listed, 35% to 40% were seen once; the top ten hold around 2.6%. The receptor's source is a human donor in good health (CMV status not recorded). Some clones in this sample may be carry-over from other donors' samples. Sequenced material: PBMCs.

DNA of the CDR3: TGTGCCAGCAGCCTAATGGACTCCCGCTCTGGAAACACCATATATTTT. Its protein is CASSLMDSRSGNTIYF. The chain is built from TRBV7-2 and TRBJ1-3, with D uncertain. The CDR3 covers 16 residues. CDR1 is SGHTA and CDR2 is FQGNSA in the germline V gene. V was shortened by 5 bases and J by 0 bases, with 14 bases between the two germline ends.